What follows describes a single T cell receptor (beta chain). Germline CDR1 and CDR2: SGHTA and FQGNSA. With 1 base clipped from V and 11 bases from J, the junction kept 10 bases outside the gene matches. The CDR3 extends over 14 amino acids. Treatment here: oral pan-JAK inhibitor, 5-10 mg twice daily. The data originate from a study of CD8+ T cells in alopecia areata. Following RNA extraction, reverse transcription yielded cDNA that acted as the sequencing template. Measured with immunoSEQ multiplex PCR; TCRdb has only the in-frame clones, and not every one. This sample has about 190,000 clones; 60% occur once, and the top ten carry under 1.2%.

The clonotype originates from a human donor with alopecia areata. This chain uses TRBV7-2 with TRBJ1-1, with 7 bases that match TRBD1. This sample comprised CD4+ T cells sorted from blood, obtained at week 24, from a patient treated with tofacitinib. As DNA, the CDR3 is TGTGCCAGCAGCTTAGTGGCAGGGGGTGTCGAGGCTTTCTTT. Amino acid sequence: CASSLVAGGVEAFF.